This entry describes one T cell receptor (beta chain). Ages ranged from about 18 to 100 years, with residence in approximately 25 US areas. Before being deemed recovered, Cohort 3 donors had two negative PCRs, clearance, or symptom resolution. This sample was included in a study of blood T cell repertoires in COVID-19. Whole-study context: The cDNA or gDNA used as material had been derived from T cells, B-cell-depleted T cells, or PBMCs.

As handled by the study authors: Reference gene primers were amplified, and this amplification served to estimate nucleated cell counts. Profiled with immunoSEQ multiplex PCR; TCRdb holds only in-frame clones, not every one. V and J calls and clone size are given by that table; D and trimming were obtained from the DNA. This table has about 160,000 clones, roughly 87% appearing once. The CDR3 extends over 15 amino acids. The trim removed 4 bases at V and 4 bases at J, leaving 6 bases unmatched. Germline V gene lookup returns CDR1 SGHRS and CDR2 YFSETQ. The specimen was PBMCs or T cells enriched from blood (not recorded which). This TCR was recovered from a woman aged 45-60 years who had recovered from COVID-19. V usage is TRBV5-1 and J usage is TRBJ2-2; the match to TRBD1 covers 8 bases. The CDR3, as DNA: TGCGCCAGCAGCGACTACAGGGGGATCACCGGGGAGCTGTTTTTT. Protein sequence: CASSDYRGITGELFF.